This T cell receptor (beta chain) was found in a study of beta chain features in type 1 diabetes (dated by TCRdb to 2017 to 2018). Regarding the study in general: Patients and healthy donors did not differ in mean age, gender distribution, total cell number or subset yield. Regulatory and stem cell-like memory subsets were isolated from only 8 patients and roughly eight healthy donors, whereas naive and central memory subsets came from all 30 or so donors. A total of 100 million to 110 million sorted cells were examined across all samples, and a strong correlation was observed between cell number per subset and RNA yield. In the study, recently diagnosed type 1 diabetes patients and matched healthy donors were compared on the TCRB repertoires of their sorted circulating CD4+ T cell subsets.

Each donor gave one peripheral blood draw, averaging roughly 100 mL, which was collected into heparinised tubes. Naive, central memory, regulatory and stem cell-like memory CD4+ T cells were sorted on a BD FACSAria II using a panel including CD45RO, CCR7, CD25, CD127, CD95 and CD27. A purity above 95% was achieved for all sorted populations. PBMCs were isolated right away by Lymphoprep density gradient centrifugation and were stained directly, without culture. To minimize batch effects, samples were stained and sorted in pairs, one healthy donor with one patient per experiment. Concerning this clone itself: What antigen it recognizes has not been identified. No base quality information exists; no much larger clone differs at one position.

Study-level results and caveats: Type 1 diabetes patients showed a moderate but significant shortening of TCRB CDR3 length in all four CD4+ subsets. PCR might favor shorter templates, but patient and control samples were amplified and corrected together, so any skew would affect both groups equally. Because the HLA sub-analyses included only small numbers of individuals, any influence of HLA type on TCRB rearrangement was left unresolved. Because cDNA was sequenced instead of genomic DNA, highly expressing activated cells could be over-represented, though the groups showed no difference in activation or CD3 levels. At VDJ recombination sites, type 1 diabetes patients had fewer insertions and more deleted nucleotides, which implies abnormalities in thymic rearrangement. Naive, central memory and regulatory TCRB repertoires appeared to be more similar among patients than among healthy donors.

The entire amount of isolated RNA was reverse transcribed using the High Capacity cDNA Reverse Transcription Kit, so the sequenced TCRB transcripts were expressed ones. Naive, central memory and regulatory T cell samples underwent deep immunoSEQ sequencing, averaging about 3.57 million total reads per sample. Sorted cells were lysed in RLT buffer, and RNA was extracted using DNase-treated RNeasy Micro or Mini kits according to cell number. Each cell subset was processed separately to prevent cross-contamination, with patient and healthy donor samples processed together. Using the immunoSEQ multiplex PCR, TCRB sequences were amplified from cDNA into 87-bp fragments spanning the CDR3 region. Amplicons were sequenced on the Illumina HiSeq platform. In the authors' own workflow: PCR bias was corrected computationally using synthetic template baselines, and reads within Hamming distance 2 were collapsed, with unmergeable singletons discarded. Reads were aligned against IMGT so that V, D and J genes, CDR3 length and insertions or deletions at six rearrangement sites could be assigned. Within each subset, clonotype counts were normalized to sorted cell number, and only after that were true diversity and Gini coefficients computed with the tcR R package. The overlap coefficient, calculated on TCRB nucleotide sequences, was used to quantify repertoire sharing. Out-of-frame TCRB sequences from naive cells were analyzed as a proxy for the pre-selection repertoire. Sourced from immuneACCESS, this table was stored by TCRdb with only in-frame sequences that have V and J called. A share of the clones is absent; for the studies checked, an unresolved V gene accounts for under half, and the remainder has no known explanation. V and J calls and clone size follow that table, whereas D and trimming were derived from the DNA. This sample is represented by about 340,000 clones; about 13% of them were singletons. Roughly 0.015% of the sample rests with the top ten.

This receptor was taken from a woman younger than 35 with type 1 diabetes. Material for sequencing was naive CD4+ T cells from blood. Explained via the paper, the cell subset or site label denotes: true naive CD4+ T cells.

The DNA is TGTGCCTGGCAGGGAGGCACTGAAGCTTTCTTT. It translates as CAWQGGTEAFF. The rearranged chain carries TRBV30 and TRBJ1-1; matching of 5 bases hints at TRBD1 as the D gene. From a lookup of the germline V gene (reference sequence), CDR1 and CDR2 are GTSNPN and SVGIG. From the cysteine through the phenylalanine, the CDR3 covers 11 amino acids. Only the CDR3 region is kept as DNA, spanning 33 bases read in frame from base 1. The V and J ends are trimmed by 5 bases and 4 bases, leaving 8 bases between them.